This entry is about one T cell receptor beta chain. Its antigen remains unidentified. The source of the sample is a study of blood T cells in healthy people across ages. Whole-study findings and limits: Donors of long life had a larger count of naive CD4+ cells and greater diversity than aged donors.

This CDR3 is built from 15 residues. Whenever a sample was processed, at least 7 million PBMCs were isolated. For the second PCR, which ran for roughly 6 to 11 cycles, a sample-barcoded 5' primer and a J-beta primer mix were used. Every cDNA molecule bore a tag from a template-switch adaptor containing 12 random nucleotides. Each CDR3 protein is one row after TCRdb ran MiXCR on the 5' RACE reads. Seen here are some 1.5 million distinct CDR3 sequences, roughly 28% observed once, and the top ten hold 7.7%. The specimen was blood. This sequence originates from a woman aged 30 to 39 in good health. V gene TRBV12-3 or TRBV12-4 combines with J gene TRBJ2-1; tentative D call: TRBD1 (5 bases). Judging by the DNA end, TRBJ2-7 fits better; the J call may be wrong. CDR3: CASSWGPAAYNEQYF. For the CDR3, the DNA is TGTGCCAGCAGTTGGGGCCCTGCGGCGTACAATGAGCAGTACTTC.